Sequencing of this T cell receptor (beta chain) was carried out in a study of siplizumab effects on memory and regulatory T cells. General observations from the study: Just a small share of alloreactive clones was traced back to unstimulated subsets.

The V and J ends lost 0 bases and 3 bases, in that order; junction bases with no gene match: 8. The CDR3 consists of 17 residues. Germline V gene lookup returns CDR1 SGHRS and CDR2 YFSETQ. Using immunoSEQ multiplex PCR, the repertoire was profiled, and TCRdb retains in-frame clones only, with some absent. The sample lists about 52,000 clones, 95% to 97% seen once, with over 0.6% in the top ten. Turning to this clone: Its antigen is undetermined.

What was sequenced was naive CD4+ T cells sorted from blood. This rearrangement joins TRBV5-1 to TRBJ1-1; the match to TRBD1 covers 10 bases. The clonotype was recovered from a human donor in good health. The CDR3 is CASSLGQGALADTEAFF. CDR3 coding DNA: TGCGCCAGCAGCTTGGGACAGGGGGCATTAGCGGACACTGAAGCTTTCTTT.